The present T cell receptor (beta chain) was sequenced within a study of breast tumors, draining lymph nodes, adjacent tissues. TCRdb fed the multiplex PCR reads into MiXCR, producing one record per CDR3 protein. The sample includes about 80,000 distinct CDR3 sequences, approximately 20% seen only once; the top ten take over 2%. This clonotype was detected many times. Samples came from axillary lymph nodes draining the breast cancer. CDR3 length: 13 amino acids. V was trimmed by 5 bases and J by 5 bases, leaving 13 bases between them. CDR1 is MDHEN, CDR2 SYDVKM, per germline. The chain carries TRBV28 and TRBJ2-7, with D possibly being TRBD2 (5 bases). This TCR came from a female donor with breast cancer. Some clones in this sample may be carry-over from other donors' samples. Sequenced material: axillary lymph node tissue. The CDR3, as DNA: TGTGCCAGCAGTCCTTTCAGCGGCCACGAGCAGTACTTC. As protein: CASSPFSGHEQYF.